Sequencing of this T cell receptor beta chain was carried out in a study of T cell responses to AZD1222 COVID-19 vaccine. Overall study context: Recipients boosted at about 4 weeks or about 12 weeks are pooled.

Clones were sequenced by immunoSEQ multiplex PCR, and TCRdb holds only the in-frame ones, with some missing. The sample holds about 93,000 clones, 80% to 90% seen once. Study-wide findings and caveats: Among AZD1222 vaccinees, only six were seropositive at baseline. Reports indicate that nearly half of spike-specific TCRs are directed at unmutated variant regions. Donors in the cohort were predominantly white British and more often female, and clonal diversity was possibly underestimated.

With respect to this clone: Antigen: not known.

This CDR3 has 12 amino acids. The V and J ends lost 6 bases and 5 bases respectively, with 10 bases between them. Germline V gene sequence: CDR1 KGHSH, CDR2 LQKENI. Sequenced material: peripheral blood, taken on day 0 of AZD1222 vaccination. This chain uses TRBV18 with TRBJ2-5; D remains ambiguous. The source is an adult in good health. The CDR3 sequence is CASSVQRETQYF. The CDR3 nucleotides read TGTGCCAGCTCTGTACAGAGGGAGACCCAGTACTTC.